This T cell receptor beta chain was sequenced for a study of T-cell reconstitution after alpha-beta-depleted transplantation in children. Germline V CDR1 and CDR2: MNHEY, SVGEGT. With V trimmed by 3 bases and J by 7 bases, 5 bases remained unmatched. This CDR3 has 15 amino acids. It was with unique molecular identifiers that the TCRbeta library was prepared. In TCRdb, the PCR reads were re-called with MiXCR into one record per CDR3 protein. This sample yields about 22,000 distinct CDR3 sequences, of which approximately 11% are seen a single time; over 20% belongs to the top ten. This clonotype was seen repeatedly, ten times or more.

The sequencing used PBMCs from the stem cell graft donor, collected from the stem cell graft. This chain connects TRBV6-2 or TRBV6-3 to TRBJ2-1; 11 bases agree with TRBD2. The clonotype was recovered from a human donor who donated a stem cell graft to a child with chronic granulomatous disease. The CDR3 loop reads CASSYTSGGWNEQFF. CDR3 nucleotide sequence: TGTGCCAGCAGTTATACTAGCGGGGGATGGAATGAGCAGTTCTTC.